This TCR beta chain emerged from a study of OX40 agonist ivuxolimab in advanced cancers. At the level of the study: Ivuxolimab is an agonistic anti-OX40 (CD134) antibody, and patients were treated with it. Six ivuxolimab dose levels, 0.01 to 10 mg/kg, were given intravenously every 2 weeks.

Sequencing used immunoSEQ multiplex PCR; TCRdb keeps in-frame clones, though not all of them. This sample has approximately 91,000 clones, with 80% to 90% found just once. Autoimmune disease history or systemic immunosuppression barred patients. Study-level results: The study did not work out the antigen specificity of the expanded peripheral T cells.

Of note for this clone: Its antigen is currently unknown.

Sequenced here: CD4+ or CD8+ T cells sorted from blood, sampled in a trial of the OX40 agonist ivuxolimab. The source is an adult with an advanced solid tumor such as melanoma, head and neck, liver or kidney cancer.

CDR3 sequence: CAWSARGGINQPQHF. CDR3 coding DNA: TGTGCCTGGAGTGCGAGGGGAGGGATCAATCAGCCCCAGCATTTT. The rearrangement links TRBV30 to TRBJ1-5, with D tentatively TRBD1 (5 bases). The CDR3 is made up of 15 amino acids. Trimming pared 1 base from V and 3 bases from J, leaving 13 bases between. The germline CDR1 and CDR2 sequences are GTSNPN and SVGIG (reference sequence).